A selection of T cell receptor beta chains follows, all from one sample in a study of T-cell reconstitution after alpha-beta-depleted transplantation in children. TCRdb re-derived calls from the PCR reads in MiXCR, one entry per CDR3 protein. Of almost 500,000 distinct CDR3 sequences listed, around 13% are singletons. Material: PBMCs from the stem cell graft donor, obtained from the stem cell graft. The receptors originated from a human donor who donated a stem cell graft to a child with combined immunodeficiency. Each CDR3 is given with its conserved first and last residue. Each record gives: D gene, V gene, clone size, J gene, CDR3 DNA, CDR3 protein. The D gene is left open where the match is weak. Clone size appears in some rows only: once, few, many, or a class for an expanded clone.

TRBD1,TRBV5-1,-,TRBJ2-2,TGCGCCAGCAGCTTGGTCCCCCGGGACAGGACGAACACCGGGGAGCTGTTTTTT,CASSLVPRDRTNTGELFF
-,TRBV6-2/TRBV6-3,-,TRBJ1-5,TGTGCCAGCAGTTACTTTAAGGCCGAAAATCAGCCCCAGCATTTT,CASSYFKAENQPQHF
-,TRBV12-3/TRBV12-4,many,TRBJ2-7,TGTGCCAGCAGTTTAAATGAGCAGTACTTC,CASSLNEQYF
TRBD1,TRBV12-3/TRBV12-4,few,TRBJ1-2,TGTGCCAGCAGCCAGACCCCAGGGGGCGTCAATGGCTACACCTTC,CASSQTPGGVNGYTF
-,TRBV19,-,TRBJ2-7,TGTGCCAGGGGCCCCGGCCAGTCGAGCTACGAGCAGTACTTC,CARGPGQSSYEQYF
TRBD1,TRBV11-3,-,TRBJ2-1,TGTGCCAGCAGCTGGGACAGGGCAAATGAGCAGTTCTTC,CASSWDRANEQFF
TRBD2,TRBV24-1,-,TRBJ2-3,TGTGCCACCAGTGCCGTGAAACGGGGGGTCGGCACAGATACGCAGTATTTT,CATSAVKRGVGTDTQYF
-,TRBV12-3/TRBV12-4,-,TRBJ2-7,TGTGCCAGCAGTTTGGGTTTGGGGTGGTACTACGAGCAGTACTTC,CASSLGLGWYYEQYF
-,TRBV6-5,many,TRBJ2-5,TGTGCCAGCAGACCAAGGGCAGGGGACGAGACCCAGTACTTC,CASRPRAGDETQYF
-,TRBV2,few,TRBJ2-5,TGTGCCAGCAGTGTAGTACTACCCCAAGAGACCCAGTACTTC,CASSVVLPQETQYF
-,TRBV12-3/TRBV12-4,many,TRBJ2-2,TGTGCCAGCAGACCCAGGAACGTGGCCGGGGAGCTGTTTTTT,CASRPRNVAGELFF
TRBD1,TRBV5-1,few,TRBJ1-5,TGCGCCAGCAGCCCCGGTGGGACAGGGTTCAATCAGCCCCAGCATTTT,CASSPGGTGFNQPQHF
TRBD2,TRBV11-1,once,TRBJ2-1,TGTGCCAGCAGCTTTACCGGGACTAGCGGCCACAATGAGCAGTTCTTC,CASSFTGTSGHNEQFF
-,TRBV27,few,TRBJ1-2,TGTGCCAGCAGTTTATGGTCTCGCCAGGATGGGGTCAACTATGGCTACACCTTC,CASSLWSRQDGVNYGYTF
-,TRBV20-1,-,TRBJ1-2,TGCAGTGCTAGGGAACAGAACTATGGCTACACCTTC,CSAREQNYGYTF
-,TRBV4-3,-,TRBJ2-7,TGCGCCAGCAGCCACAGTACCCTGGGCGAGCAGTACTTC,CASSHSTLGEQYF
TRBD1,TRBV28,few,TRBJ2-1,TGTGCCAGTGGGACAGGGAGGGCCAATGAGCAGTTCTTC,CASGTGRANEQFF
-,TRBV7-2,-,TRBJ2-1,TGTGCCAGCAGCTCCTCCGTCGGGGTAGCATACAATGAGCAGTTCTTC,CASSSSVGVAYNEQFF
-,TRBV5-6,few,TRBJ1-6,TGTGCCAGCAGCTTGGGGTACAGCTATAATTCACCCCTCCACTTT,CASSLGYSYNSPLHF
TRBD1,TRBV5-4,few,TRBJ2-7,TGTGCCAGCAGCCCGTGGACAGGAAACTACGAGCAGTACTTC,CASSPWTGNYEQYF
-,TRBV7-9,few,TRBJ2-5,TGTGCCAGCATCCAAACAGGGAGAGAGACCCAGTACTTC,CASIQTGRETQYF
TRBD2,TRBV12-3/TRBV12-4,many,TRBJ2-5,TGTGCCAGCAGTTCCGCCGGGACTAGCAGTAAGACCCAGTACTTC,CASSSAGTSSKTQYF
-,TRBV16,-,TRBJ1-5,TGTTCCAGCAGCCAATTTAGGGGCAATCAGCCCCAGCATTTT,CSSSQFRGNQPQHF
TRBD2,TRBV20-1,few,TRBJ2-3,TGCAGTGCTAGAGGGGGACTAGCGGGAGTTGGAGATACGCAGTATTTT,CSARGGLAGVGDTQYF
-,TRBV7-2,few,TRBJ2-7,TGTGCCAGCAGCGCGGAAATAGCGGAGTACTACGAGCAGTACTTC,CASSAEIAEYYEQYF
-,TRBV9,-,TRBJ1-4,TGTGCCAGCAGCGTCTCCCCTAATGAAAAACTGTTTTTT,CASSVSPNEKLFF
-,TRBV12-3/TRBV12-4,few,TRBJ2-1,TGTGCCAGCAGTCGCACCCCCGCTGAGCAGTTCTTC,CASSRTPAEQFF
-,TRBV5-1,many,TRBJ2-1,TGCGCCAGCAGCTTGGTCAGCGGGCGATACAATGAGCAGTTCTTC,CASSLVSGRYNEQFF
-,TRBV5-1,few,TRBJ2-3,TGCGCCAGCAGCTTGTCGGCTTCCCGAGATACGCAGTATTTT,CASSLSASRDTQYF
-,TRBV6-2/TRBV6-3,-,TRBJ2-5,TGTGCCAGCAGTTACCTTGTGCGCCAAGAGACCCAGTACTTC,CASSYLVRQETQYF
-,TRBV5-1,many,TRBJ2-1,TGCGCCAGCAGCTCCGGGGTCCTCTCCTACAATGAGCAGTTCTTC,CASSSGVLSYNEQFF
-,TRBV5-6,few,TRBJ2-4,TGTGCCAGCAGCTTGGAGGGCCTAGCCAAAAACATTCAGTACTTC,CASSLEGLAKNIQYF
-,TRBV5-5,many,TRBJ2-5,TGTGCCAGCAGCTTGAATTCGGCACTTCAAGAGACCCAGTACTTC,CASSLNSALQETQYF
-,TRBV2,-,TRBJ2-4,TGTGCCAGCAGTGTTGGAGAGGCCAAAAACATTCAGTACTTC,CASSVGEAKNIQYF
TRBD1,TRBV7-2,-,TRBJ1-5,TGTGCCAGCAGCCTTACAGGGGGTAGCAATCAGCCCCAGCATTTT,CASSLTGGSNQPQHF
TRBD1,TRBV5-6,-,TRBJ2-2,TGTGCCAGCGGCAGGGGGTCCGGGGAGCTGTTTTTT,CASGRGSGELFF
-,TRBV7-7,-,TRBJ2-1,TGTGCCAGCAGCTTTGGACGGACGAATGAGCAGTTCTTC,CASSFGRTNEQFF
TRBD1,TRBV5-1,many,TRBJ2-7,TGCGCCAGCAGCTTGCAGGGGGCAAGTGTCTACGAGCAGTACTTC,CASSLQGASVYEQYF
TRBD2,TRBV24-1,many,TRBJ2-7,TGTGCCACCTCTAGCGGGAGGGTAAGCGAGCAGTACTTC,CATSSGRVSEQYF
-,TRBV12-2,-,TRBJ2-3,TGTGCAACCCCCCGAAGCATAGATACGCAGTATTTT,CATPRSIDTQYF
-,TRBV7-3,-,TRBJ2-1,TGTGCCAGCAGCCCCTACGGATCCTACAATGAGCAGTTCTTC,CASSPYGSYNEQFF
TRBD1,TRBV13,-,TRBJ2-7,TGTGCCAGCAGCCCACCGGACAGGGTACTCGAGCAGTACTTC,CASSPPDRVLEQYF
TRBD2,TRBV24-1,once,TRBJ2-2,TGTGCCACCTTTTCGGCTAGCGGGCCGAACACCGGGGAGCTGTTTTTT,CATFSASGPNTGELFF
-,TRBV29-1,few,TRBJ1-2,TGCAGCGTTGACGGGACACTGTCTTCCAACTATGGCTACACCTTC,CSVDGTLSSNYGYTF
-,TRBV28,many,TRBJ1-2,TGTGCCAGCAGTTTACTTAACTATGGCTACACCTTC,CASSLLNYGYTF
TRBD1,TRBV7-9,-,TRBJ1-2,TGTGCCAGCAGCTCGACCTGGGACAGGCAAAATGGCTACACCTTC,CASSSTWDRQNGYTF
-,TRBV12-5,few,TRBJ1-2,TGTGCTAGTGGGTTACAGGGCTACACCTTC,CASGLQGYTF
-,TRBV25-1,few,TRBJ2-3,TGTGCCAGCAGTGACTACGGGGGCGTGAGCACAGATACGCAGTATTTT,CASSDYGGVSTDTQYF
-,TRBV24-1,many,TRBJ1-1,TGTGCCACCACCTCAGGCCAAGAAGCTTTCTTT,CATTSGQEAFF
-,TRBV12-3/TRBV12-4,many,TRBJ1-5,TGTGCCAGCAGTTTAGCCGGGGGGCAACAGCCCCAGCATTTT,CASSLAGGQQPQHF
-,TRBV4-3,many,TRBJ2-3,TGCGCCAGCAGCCAAGAACCGGGGACCAGCACAGATACGCAGTATTTT,CASSQEPGTSTDTQYF
TRBD1,TRBV27,-,TRBJ2-7,TGTGCCAGCAGTCCGCAGGACAGGGGGCACACCCCTCAGTACTTC,CASSPQDRGHTPQYF
TRBD1,TRBV9,few,TRBJ2-7,TGTGCCAGCAGCCTATCGACAGGGGGATACTACGAGCAGTACTTC,CASSLSTGGYYEQYF
-,TRBV5-4,many,TRBJ2-2,TGTGCCAGCAGCTTGCCGTCTGGGGAGCACACCGGGGAGCTGTTTTTT,CASSLPSGEHTGELFF
-,TRBV6-1,many,TRBJ2-2,TGTGCCAGCAGTCCAGGGATAAACACCGGGGAGCTGTTTTTT,CASSPGINTGELFF
-,TRBV2,-,TRBJ1-1,TGTGCCAGCCAGGGGAACACTGAAGCTTTCTTT,CASQGNTEAFF
-,TRBV18,few,TRBJ2-7,TGTGCCAGCTCACCAACGCAAGGGCGACAGGCCTCCTACGAGCAGTACTTC,CASSPTQGRQASYEQYF